This TCR beta chain was sequenced in a study of OX40 agonist ivuxolimab in advanced cancers. About the study: Partial responses, seen in three patients, involved one hepatocellular carcinoma and two cutaneous melanomas. Findings and limits, study-wide: The authors also found low normalized T-cell clonal expansion in some nonresponders. CD8+ T cells showed, on average, more clonal expansion than CD4+ cells. Dosing at 0.1 to 3.0 mg/kg was accompanied by clonal expansion of CD4+ and CD8+ blood T cells by week 6.

A note on this clone: The antigen is undetermined.

Assay: immunoSEQ multiplex PCR; the TCRdb copy retains only in-frame clones and omits some. This sample has about 82,000 clones, with roughly 90% found just once. Germline-derived CDR1 and CDR2 are SGHVS and FQNEAQ. The V gene lost 2 bases and the J gene lost 0 bases, with 8 bases spanning the gap. The CDR3 totals 14 residues. V and J are TRBV7-8 and TRBJ2-7; a weak D match, TRBD2 (5 bases). The source material was CD4+ or CD8+ T cells sorted from blood, sampled in a trial of the OX40 agonist ivuxolimab. The receptor's source is an adult with an advanced solid tumor such as melanoma, head and neck, liver or kidney cancer. The CDR3 sequence is CASSLQRSSYEQYF. The CDR3, as DNA: TGTGCCAGCAGCTTACAGCGGAGCTCCTACGAGCAGTACTTC.